This T cell receptor (beta chain) was identified during a study of T cell repertoires in cytomegalovirus infection. Study details: Well-studied HLA-B-restricted CMV epitopes were used in the study alongside recently identified HLA-C-restricted ones. Signatures in public TCR beta sequences pointed to both CMV infection and matching HLA type.

TCRdb recomputed calls from the reads with MiXCR, one row per CDR3 protein. The data hold 300,000 to 400,000 distinct CDR3 sequences, with about 29% observed a single time. On this clonotype itself: Antigen unknown.

Findings of the study overall: Ex vivo, HLA-C-restricted CMV-specific TCR beta clonotypes prevailed over the rest of the response. Cumulated frequencies of public TCR beta families served to identify carriers of CMV plus the relevant HLA.

The CDR3 length is 16 residues. CDR1 is SGHNT, CDR2 YYREEE, per germline (reference sequence). The V gene lost 4 bases and the J gene lost 4 bases, with 18 bases spanning the gap. The specimen comprised cultured PBMCs, sampled from culture after CMV antigen stimulation. The V gene is TRBV5-4, the J gene TRBJ1-3; a possible D gene is TRBD1 (5 bases). The receptor's source is a human donor in good health (CMV status not recorded). Some clones in this sample may be carry-over from other donors' samples. As DNA, the CDR3 is TGTGCCAGCAGCCCAGACTTATTGGGGCCGGGAAACACCATATATTTT. It yields the protein CASSPDLLGPGNTIYF.